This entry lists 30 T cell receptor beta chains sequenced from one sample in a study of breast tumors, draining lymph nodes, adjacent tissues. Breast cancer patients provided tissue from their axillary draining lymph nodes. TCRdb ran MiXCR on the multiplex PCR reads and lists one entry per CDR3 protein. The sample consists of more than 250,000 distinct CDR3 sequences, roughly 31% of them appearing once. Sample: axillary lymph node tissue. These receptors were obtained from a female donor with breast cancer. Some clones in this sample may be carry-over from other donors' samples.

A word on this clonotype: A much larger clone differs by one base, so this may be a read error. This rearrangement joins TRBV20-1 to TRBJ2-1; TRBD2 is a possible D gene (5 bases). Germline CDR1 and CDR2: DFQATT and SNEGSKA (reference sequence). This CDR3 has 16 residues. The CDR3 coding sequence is TGCAGTGCTAGAGATCTTGCCAGGAGGACCTACAATGAGCAGTCCTTC. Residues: CSARDLARRTYNEQSF.

The CDR3, as DNA: TGTGCCAGCAGCGTACCGACAGGACTAGCGGGTACCGGGGAGCTGTTTTTT. Its translation: CASSVPTGLAGTGELFF. This chain connects TRBV9 to TRBJ2-2, with 11 bases aligning to TRBD2. The CDR3 is 17 amino acids. The J segment lost 5 bases and the V segment lost 1 base, leaving 7 bases of the junction unmatched. Germline lookup yields CDR1 SGDLS and CDR2 YYNGEE.

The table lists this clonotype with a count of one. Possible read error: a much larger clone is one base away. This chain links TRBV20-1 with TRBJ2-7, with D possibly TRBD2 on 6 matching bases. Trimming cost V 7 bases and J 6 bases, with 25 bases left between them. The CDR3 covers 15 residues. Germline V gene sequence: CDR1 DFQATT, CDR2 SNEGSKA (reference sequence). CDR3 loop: CSVEVGSISSGEQYF. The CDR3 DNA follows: TGCAGTGTGGAGGTCGGGAGTATATCTTCCGGCGAGCAGTACTTC.

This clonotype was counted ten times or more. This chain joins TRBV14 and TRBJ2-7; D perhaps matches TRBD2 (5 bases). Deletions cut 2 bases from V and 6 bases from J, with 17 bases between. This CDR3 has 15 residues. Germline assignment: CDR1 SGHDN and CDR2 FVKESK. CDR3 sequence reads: CASSQRGSQFAEQYF. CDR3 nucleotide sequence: TGTGCCAGCAGCCAAAGAGGGTCACAGTTTGCCGAGCAGTACTTC.

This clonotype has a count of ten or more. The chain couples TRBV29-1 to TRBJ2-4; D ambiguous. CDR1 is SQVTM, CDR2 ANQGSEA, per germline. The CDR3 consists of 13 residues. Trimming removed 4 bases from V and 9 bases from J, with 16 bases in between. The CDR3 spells CSVGGTPSGIQYF. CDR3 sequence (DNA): TGCAGCGTTGGGGGTACCCCGTCGGGCATTCAGTACTTC.

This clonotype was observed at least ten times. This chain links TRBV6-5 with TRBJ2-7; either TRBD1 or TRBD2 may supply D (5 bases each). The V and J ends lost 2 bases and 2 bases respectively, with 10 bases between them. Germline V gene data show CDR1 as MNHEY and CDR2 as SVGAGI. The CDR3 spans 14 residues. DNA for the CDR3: TGTGCCAGCAGTTACGGGGGACGAACCTACGAGCAGTACTTC. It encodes CASSYGGRTYEQYF.

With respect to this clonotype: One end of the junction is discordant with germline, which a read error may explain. The CDR3 nucleotides read TGTGCCAGCAGTCACTCGATTACCCCTAGGACCGGGGAGCTGTTTTTT. This translates into CASSHSITPRTGELFF. V usage is TRBV6-6 and J usage is TRBJ2-2, with D hard to call. Germline-derived CDR1 and CDR2 are MNHNY and SVGAGI (reference sequence). The CDR3 is 16 residues long.

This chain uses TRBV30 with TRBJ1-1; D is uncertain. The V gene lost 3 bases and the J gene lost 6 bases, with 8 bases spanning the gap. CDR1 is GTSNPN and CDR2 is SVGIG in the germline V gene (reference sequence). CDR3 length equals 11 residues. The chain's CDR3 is CAWRAESEAFF. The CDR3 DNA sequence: TGTGCCTGGAGGGCCGAATCTGAAGCTTTCTTT.

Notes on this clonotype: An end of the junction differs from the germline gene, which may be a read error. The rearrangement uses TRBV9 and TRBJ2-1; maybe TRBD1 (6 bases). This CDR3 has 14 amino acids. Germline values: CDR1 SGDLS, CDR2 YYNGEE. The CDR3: CASSVVRGSSVQSF. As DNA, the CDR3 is TGTGCCAGCAGCGTAGTGAGGGGGAGCAGCGTGCAGTCCTTC.

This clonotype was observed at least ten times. CDR3: CASGGGNGYSVKLFF. CDR3 nucleotide sequence: TGTGCCAGCGGTGGAGGGAATGGGTATAGTGTAAAACTGTTTTTT. This chain joins TRBV6-1 and TRBJ1-4; D is unresolved. Germline values: CDR1 MNHNS, CDR2 SASEGT. V was shortened by 8 bases and J by 10 bases, with 23 bases between the two germline ends. The CDR3 extends over 15 amino acids.

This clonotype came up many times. The CDR3 protein is CASSIQRLADTQYF. Here the CDR3 DNA reads TGTGCCAGTAGTATTCAGCGATTGGCAGATACGCAGTATTTT. This rearrangement joins TRBV19 to TRBJ2-3; no clear D. The CDR3 runs 14 residues. Germline CDR1 reads LNHDA; CDR2 reads SQIVND (reference sequence). Trimming took 3 bases from V and 4 from J, leaving 11 bases between them. The full variable domain, its missing parts supplied by reference TRBV19 and TRBJ2-3, is DGGITQSPKYLFRKEGQNVTLSCEQNLNHDAMYWYRQDPGQGLRLIYYSQIVNDFQKGDIAEGYSVSREKKESFPLTVTSAQKNPTAFYLCASSIQRLADTQYFGPGTRLTVL.

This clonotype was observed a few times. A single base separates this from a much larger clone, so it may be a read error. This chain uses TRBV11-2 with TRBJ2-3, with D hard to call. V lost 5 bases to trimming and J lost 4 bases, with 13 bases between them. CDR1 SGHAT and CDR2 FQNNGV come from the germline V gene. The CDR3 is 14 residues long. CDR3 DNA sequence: TGTGCCAGCAGCGCGCGCCTTCGGCCAGATACGCAGTATTTT. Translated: CASSARLRPDTQYF.

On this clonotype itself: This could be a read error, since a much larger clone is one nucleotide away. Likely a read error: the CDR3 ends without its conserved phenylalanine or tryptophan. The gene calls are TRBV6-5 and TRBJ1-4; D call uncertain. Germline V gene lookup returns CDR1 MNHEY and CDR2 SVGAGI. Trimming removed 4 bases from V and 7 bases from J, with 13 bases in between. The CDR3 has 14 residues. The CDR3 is CASSSGSYSEKLFS. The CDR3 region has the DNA TGTGCCAGCAGTTCCGGCAGTTATAGTGAAAAACTGTTTTCT.

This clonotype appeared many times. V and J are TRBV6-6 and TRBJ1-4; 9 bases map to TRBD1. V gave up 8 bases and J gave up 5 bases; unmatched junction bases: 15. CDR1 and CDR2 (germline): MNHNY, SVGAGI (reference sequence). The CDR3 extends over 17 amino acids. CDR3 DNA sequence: TGTGCCAGCTCAAGCGGACAGGGGCTGGGGATAAATGAAAAACTGTTTTTT. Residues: CASSSGQGLGINEKLFF.

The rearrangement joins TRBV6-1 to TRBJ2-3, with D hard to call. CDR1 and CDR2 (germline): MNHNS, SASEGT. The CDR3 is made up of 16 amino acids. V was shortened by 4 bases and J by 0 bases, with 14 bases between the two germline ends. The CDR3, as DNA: TGTGCCAGCAGTGGAACGACGAAACTGAGCACAGATACGCAGTATTTT. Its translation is CASSGTTKLSTDTQYF.

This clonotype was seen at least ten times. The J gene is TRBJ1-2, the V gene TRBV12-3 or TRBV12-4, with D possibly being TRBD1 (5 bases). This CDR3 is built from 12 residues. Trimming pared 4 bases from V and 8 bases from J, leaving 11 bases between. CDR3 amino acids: CASSSGRVGYTF. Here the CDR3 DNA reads TGTGCCAGCAGTTCAGGGAGGGTCGGCTACACCTTC.

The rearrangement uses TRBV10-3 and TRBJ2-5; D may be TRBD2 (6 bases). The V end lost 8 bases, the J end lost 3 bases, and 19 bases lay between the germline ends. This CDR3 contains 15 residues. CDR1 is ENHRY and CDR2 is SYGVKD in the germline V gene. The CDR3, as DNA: TGTGCCATCGCCGGGATCCAGGGAGGAAAAGAGACCCAGTACTTC. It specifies CAIAGIQGGKETQYF.

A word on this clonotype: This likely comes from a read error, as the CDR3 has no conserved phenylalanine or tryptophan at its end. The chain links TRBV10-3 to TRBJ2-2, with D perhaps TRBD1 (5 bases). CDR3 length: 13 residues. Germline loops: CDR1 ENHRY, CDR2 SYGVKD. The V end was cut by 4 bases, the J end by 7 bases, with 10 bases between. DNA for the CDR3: TGTGCCATCAGTGGGATAAGGGGCGGGGAGCTGTTTCTT. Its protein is CAISGIRGGELFL.

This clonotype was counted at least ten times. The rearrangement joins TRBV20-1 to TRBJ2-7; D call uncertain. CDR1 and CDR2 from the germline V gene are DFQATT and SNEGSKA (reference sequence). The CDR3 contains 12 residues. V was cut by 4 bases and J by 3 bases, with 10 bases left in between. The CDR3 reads CSATSDRYEQYF. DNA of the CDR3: TGCAGTGCTACCTCAGACCGCTACGAGCAGTACTTC.

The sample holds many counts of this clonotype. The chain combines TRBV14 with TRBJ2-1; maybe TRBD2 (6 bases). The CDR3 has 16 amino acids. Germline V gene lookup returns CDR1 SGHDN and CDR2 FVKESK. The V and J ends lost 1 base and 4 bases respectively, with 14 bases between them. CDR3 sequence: CASSQVSLAHYNEQFF. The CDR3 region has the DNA TGTGCCAGCAGCCAAGTTTCTCTAGCGCATTACAATGAGCAGTTCTTC.

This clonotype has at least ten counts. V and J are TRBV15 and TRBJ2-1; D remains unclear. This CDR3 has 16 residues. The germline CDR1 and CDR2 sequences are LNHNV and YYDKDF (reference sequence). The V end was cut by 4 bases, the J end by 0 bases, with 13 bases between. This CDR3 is CATSNGRLSSYNEQFF. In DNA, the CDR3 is TGTGCCACCAGCAACGGGCGTCTGAGCTCCTACAATGAGCAGTTCTTC.

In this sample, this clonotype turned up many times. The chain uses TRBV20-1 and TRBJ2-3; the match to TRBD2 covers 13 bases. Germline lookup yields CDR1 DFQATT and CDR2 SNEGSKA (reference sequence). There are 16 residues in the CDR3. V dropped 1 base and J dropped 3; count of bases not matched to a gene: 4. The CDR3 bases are TGCAGTGCTAGAGGAGGGACTAGCGGGATTACAGATACGCAGTATTTT. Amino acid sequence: CSARGGTSGITDTQYF.

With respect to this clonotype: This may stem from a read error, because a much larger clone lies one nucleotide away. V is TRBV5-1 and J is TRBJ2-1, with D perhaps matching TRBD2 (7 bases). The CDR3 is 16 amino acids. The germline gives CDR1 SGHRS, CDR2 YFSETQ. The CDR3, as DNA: TGCGCCAGCGGCTTGGGGGGGCAGAGCTCCTACAATGAGCAGTTCTTC. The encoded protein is CASGLGGQSSYNEQFF.

This CDR3 is CSVGQGDYGYNEQFF. CDR3 DNA: TGCAGCGTTGGACAGGGAGACTATGGCTACAATGAGCAGTTCTTC. The chain has TRBV29-1 and TRBJ2-1; 7 nucleotides line up with TRBD1. Trimming at V came to 4 bases and at J to 3 bases, leaving 9 bases not matched to a gene. The CDR3 length is 15 residues. Germline loops: CDR1 SQVTM, CDR2 ANQGSEA.

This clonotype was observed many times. DNA of the CDR3: TGTGCCAGCAGCCGCGACAATGAGCAGTTCTTC. Translation: CASSRDNEQFF. The chain carries TRBV7-9 and TRBJ2-1; D not resolved. Germline lookup yields CDR1 SEHNR and CDR2 FQNEAQ (reference sequence). V gave up 5 bases and J gave up 5 bases, with 4 bases separating them. The CDR3 sequence is 11 residues long.

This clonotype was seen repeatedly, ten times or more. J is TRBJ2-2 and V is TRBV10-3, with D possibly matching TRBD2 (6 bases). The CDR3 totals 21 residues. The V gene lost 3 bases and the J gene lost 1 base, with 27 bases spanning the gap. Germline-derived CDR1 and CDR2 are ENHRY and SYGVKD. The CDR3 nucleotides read TGTGCCATCAGTGAAGCTGGGGGGATTAGAACTGAGGACCTGAACACCGGGGAGCTGTTTTTT. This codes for CAISEAGGIRTEDLNTGELFF.

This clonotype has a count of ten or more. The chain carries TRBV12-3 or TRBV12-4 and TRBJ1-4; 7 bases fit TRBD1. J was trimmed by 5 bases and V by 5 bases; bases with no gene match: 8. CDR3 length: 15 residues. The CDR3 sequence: CASSTGTVYNEKLFF. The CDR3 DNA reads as TGTGCCAGCAGTACGGGGACAGTCTACAATGAAAAACTGTTTTTT.

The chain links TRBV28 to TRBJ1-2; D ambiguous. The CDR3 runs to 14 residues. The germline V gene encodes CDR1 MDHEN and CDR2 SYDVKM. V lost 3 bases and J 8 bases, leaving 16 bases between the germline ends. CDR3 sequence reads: CASSLQRAGAGYTF. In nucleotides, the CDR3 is TGTGCCAGCAGTTTGCAAAGGGCCGGCGCGGGCTACACCTTC.

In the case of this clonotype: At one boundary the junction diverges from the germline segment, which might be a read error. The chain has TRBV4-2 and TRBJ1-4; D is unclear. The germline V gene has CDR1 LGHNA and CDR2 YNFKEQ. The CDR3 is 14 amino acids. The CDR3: CASLLVAHSERLFF. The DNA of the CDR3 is TGTGCCAGCCTCCTCGTCGCACACAGTGAAAGACTGTTTTTT.

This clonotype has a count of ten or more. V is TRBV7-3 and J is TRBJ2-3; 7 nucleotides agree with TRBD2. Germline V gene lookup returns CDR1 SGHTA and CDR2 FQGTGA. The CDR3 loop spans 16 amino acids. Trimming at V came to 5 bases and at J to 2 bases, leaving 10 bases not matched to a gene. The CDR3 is CASSPQGGRFTDTQYF. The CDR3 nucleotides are TGTGCCAGCAGCCCCCAAGGCGGGAGATTCACAGATACGCAGTATTTT.